This paragraph covers one T cell receptor (beta chain) sequence. The antigen is undetermined. These data belong to a study of T cells in localized non-small cell lung cancer. Study results and caveats: Increased T cell density in blood showed an association with longer overall survival. Within adjacent lung there appeared a median around 57 of the top 100 tumor clones. Since sequencing was restricted to only one region of the tumor, intratumor heterogeneity remains a possibility. There was higher T cell clonality in uninvolved adjacent lung than in tumor, and it was highest there.

Repertoires were generated with immunoSEQ multiplex PCR, while TCRdb's copy carries only in-frame clones and drops some. This sample carries 20,000 to 25,000 clones, about four fifths of them seen once, and the ten largest clones take about 2.3%. The V gene's germline CDR1 is SGHDT and CDR2 YYEEEE. Germline trimming cut 2 bases from V and 6 bases from J; bases unmatched to any gene: 7. There are 15 residues in the CDR3. J is TRBJ1-4 and V is TRBV5-6; 7 bases match TRBD1. The sequence was collected from a man aged 35 to 69 with stage I lung adenocarcinoma. The material sequenced was peripheral blood, taken before any cancer treatment. CDR3: CASSLYDRVDEKLFF. CDR3 sequence (DNA): TGTGCCAGCAGCTTATATGACAGGGTGGATGAAAAACTGTTTTTT. Variable domain in full (rest from reference TRBV5-6 and TRBJ1-4): DAGVTQSPTHLIKTRGQQVTLRCSPKSGHDTVSWYQQALGQGPQFIFQYYEEEERQRGNFPDRFSGHQFPNYSSELNVNALLLGDSALYLCASSLYDRVDEKLFFGSGTQLSVL.